This T cell receptor beta chain was retrieved from a study of glioma-infiltrating T cells after dendritic cell vaccination (dated by TCRdb to between 2015 and 2016). About the study as a whole: Of the 15 glioblastoma patients in the cohort, all drawn from Phase I and II dendritic cell vaccination trials, 9 were newly diagnosed and 6 had recurrent disease. Between the early 2000s and the early 2010s, the patients were given dendritic cell vaccination pulsed with autologous tumor lysate. The vaccine consisted of monocyte-derived dendritic cells cultured about 7 days with IL-4 and GM-CSF, then pulsed overnight with autologous tumor lysate. Each patient got three intradermal injections of the dendritic cell vaccine, spaced at biweekly intervals, in the arm below the axilla. In glioblastoma patients vaccinated with dendritic cells, deep sequencing of TCR beta CDR3 regions served to measure tumor-infiltrating lymphocyte content and to compare repertoires between tumor and blood. Survival after dendritic cell vaccination was correlated with TCR sequencing metrics, including TIL content and tumor-blood repertoire overlap.

In this sample, this clone turned up a few times. What this receptor recognizes is not known. No base quality values were provided; no much bigger clone lies one nucleotide off. Selection of patients required sufficient residual fresh-frozen tumor tissue and over two years of available survival data. An isocitrate dehydrogenase mutation was not carried by any of the glioblastoma patients, although molecular status was otherwise variable. PBMC were collected before vaccination, two weeks after the third vaccination, and at tumor progression if progression occurred. The Qiagen DNeasy Blood extraction Kit was used for extraction of genomic DNA. TCRB CDR3 regions were amplified from 1.5 to 2.5 ug genomic DNA, or all available DNA if less, using the immunoSEQ assay. Multiplex PCR used 60 forward primers for TCR V beta segments and 13 reverse primers for J beta segments. Synthetic control templates were spiked into each sample at limiting dilution to estimate reads per starting template. Sequencing produced 87 bp reads on the Illumina HiSeq System. The authors processed their data as follows. PCR and sequencing errors were removed by a nearest neighbor algorithm that merged closely related sequences. TCR overlap was measured as the percentage of unique tumor TCR beta sequences that were also present in the peripheral blood of the same patient. Held by TCRdb, this immuneACCESS table contains in-frame sequences only and omits some clones. Under half of the omission traces to an unresolved V gene where checked; the cause of the rest is unknown. From that table come the V and J calls and clone size; the DNA was used to work out D and trimming. Here the sample has 30,000 to 40,000 clones; roughly four fifths occur a single time. The ten biggest clones cover about 7.8% of the sample.

Beyond this particular receptor, the publication reports: No direct relationship between TCR clonality and survival was found, suggesting that a diverse polyclonal response may matter. The cohort was small and heterogeneous, few patients had complete blood and tumor sets, and even fewer had initial-recurrent tumor pairs. The response model built on TCR overlap across three groups was characterized as speculative, with prospective validation still needed. After dendritic cell vaccination, a higher estimated pretreatment TIL content predicted longer time to progression and longer overall survival.

The source of this sequence is a human donor with glioblastoma. The sample in question was blood, obtained before dendritic cell vaccination.

The base sequence is TGTGCCAGCAGCTTAGGACATGCTGGGGCCAACGTCCTGACTTTC. This yields the protein CASSLGHAGANVLTF. The V gene is TRBV11-3 and the J gene is TRBJ2-6, with no confident D gene call. Including cysteine and phenylalanine, the CDR3 has 15 amino acids. Just the 45-base CDR3 DNA is kept, in frame starting at base 1. Per the germline V gene, SGHNT is the CDR1 and YENEEA is the CDR2. Cut back by 1 base and 2 bases, the V and J ends lie 6 bases apart.